Presented here are 9 T cell receptor beta chains from one specimen sequenced in a study of OX40 agonist ivuxolimab in advanced cancers. The data were produced by immunoSEQ multiplex PCR, yet TCRdb's version contains in-frame clones alone and is incomplete. In the table there are some 70,000 clones, 85% of which are singletons. Sequences were derived from CD4+ or CD8+ T cells sorted from blood, sampled in a trial of the OX40 agonist ivuxolimab. These TCRs come from an adult with an advanced solid tumor such as melanoma, head and neck, liver or kidney cancer.

The CDR3 DNA sequence: TGCGCCAGCAGCCCGTTCGGGACCCTATACGAGCAGTACTTC. As protein: CASSPFGTLYEQYF. This chain uses TRBV4-1 with TRBJ2-7, with D tentatively TRBD1 or TRBD2 (5 bases each). The CDR3 runs 14 residues. Germline CDR1 reads MGHRA; CDR2 reads YSYEKL. Deletions cut 4 bases from V and 4 bases from J, with 14 bases between.

The V and J genes are TRBV7-8 and TRBJ2-3; weak D call: TRBD1 (5 bases). This CDR3 region has 14 residues. Germline assignment: CDR1 SGHVS and CDR2 FQNEAQ. V lost 1 base and J 1 base, leaving 6 bases between the germline ends. The CDR3 nucleotides are TGTGCCAGCAGCTTAGTGACAGGCACAGATACGCAGTATTTT. This encodes CASSLVTGTDTQYF.

The DNA for the CDR3 is TGCGCCAGCAGCTCTGAAAGGGACACTGAAGCTTTCTTT. It is translated as CASSSERDTEAFF. This chain connects TRBV4-1 to TRBJ1-1; no definite D call. The CDR3 sequence is 13 residues long. The germline V gene encodes CDR1 MGHRA and CDR2 YSYEKL. V was shortened by 5 bases and J by 3 bases, with 10 bases between the two germline ends.

The table lists this clone with a count of one. One end of the junction varies from germline; a read error may be responsible. This chain joins TRBV7-2 and TRBJ2-7; TRBD2 might be the D (6 bases). This CDR3 region has 14 residues. The germline CDR1 and CDR2 sequences are SGHTA and FQGNSA. The CDR3 DNA is TGTGCCAGCAGCCTAGCCGGGGGTACCTACGAGCAGTACTTC. As protein: CASSLAGGTYEQYF.

The V call is TRBV28, the J call TRBJ1-5, with D possibly matching TRBD1 (5 bases). The CDR3 is made up of 15 amino acids. Trimming removed 5 bases at V and 0 bases at J, with 11 bases between. The germline V gene has CDR1 MDHEN and CDR2 SYDVKM. The CDR3 DNA follows: TGTGCCAGCAGTCATCGACAGAATAGCAATCAGCCCCAGCATTTT. Translation gives CASSHRQNSNQPQHF.

The chain combines TRBV10-1 with TRBJ1-1; weak D call: TRBD1 (6 bases). The germline gives CDR1 WNHNN, CDR2 SYGVQD (reference sequence). The CDR3 spans 15 residues. V was clipped by 2 bases and J by 4 bases, with 14 bases between them. As DNA, the CDR3 is TGCGCCAGCAGTGAGCAGGGGAGTGTGAGCACTGAAGCTTTCTTT. As protein: CASSEQGSVSTEAFF.

The chain is built from TRBV15 and TRBJ1-2; D call uncertain. V lost 0 bases and J 8 bases, leaving 13 bases between the germline ends. The CDR3 is 14 amino acids. Germline values: CDR1 LNHNV, CDR2 YYDKDF (reference sequence). Written as DNA, the CDR3 is TGTGCCACCAGCAGAGATCCCGGGGTCCACGGCTACACCTTC. Protein product: CATSRDPGVHGYTF.

The chain carries TRBV7-2 and TRBJ2-3; tentative D call: TRBD2 (6 bases). V gave up 2 bases and J gave up 1 base, with 13 bases separating them. In germline, CDR1 is SGHTA, CDR2 FQGNSA. CDR3 size: 16 residues. The CDR3: CASSLYGGSGTDTQYF. The CDR3 DNA follows: TGTGCCAGCAGCTTATACGGGGGATCTGGCACAGATACGCAGTATTTT.

This rearrangement joins TRBV9 to TRBJ2-7; 8 bases map to TRBD2. The CDR3 is 14 residues long. Trimming at V came to 0 bases and at J to 6 bases, leaving 5 bases not matched to a gene. CDR1 SGDLS and CDR2 YYNGEE come from the germline V gene. DNA for the CDR3: TGTGCCAGCAGCGTAGGGGGACTAGTCTCCGAGCAGTACTTC. Its translation is CASSVGGLVSEQYF. The full variable domain, in which reference TRBV9 and TRBJ2-7 provide the parts outside the CDR3, is DSGVTQTPKHLITATGQRVTLRCSPRSGDLSVYWYQQSLDQGLQFLIQYYNGEERAKGNILERFSAQQFPDLHSELNLSSLELGDSALYFCASSVGGLVSEQYFGPGTRLTVT.